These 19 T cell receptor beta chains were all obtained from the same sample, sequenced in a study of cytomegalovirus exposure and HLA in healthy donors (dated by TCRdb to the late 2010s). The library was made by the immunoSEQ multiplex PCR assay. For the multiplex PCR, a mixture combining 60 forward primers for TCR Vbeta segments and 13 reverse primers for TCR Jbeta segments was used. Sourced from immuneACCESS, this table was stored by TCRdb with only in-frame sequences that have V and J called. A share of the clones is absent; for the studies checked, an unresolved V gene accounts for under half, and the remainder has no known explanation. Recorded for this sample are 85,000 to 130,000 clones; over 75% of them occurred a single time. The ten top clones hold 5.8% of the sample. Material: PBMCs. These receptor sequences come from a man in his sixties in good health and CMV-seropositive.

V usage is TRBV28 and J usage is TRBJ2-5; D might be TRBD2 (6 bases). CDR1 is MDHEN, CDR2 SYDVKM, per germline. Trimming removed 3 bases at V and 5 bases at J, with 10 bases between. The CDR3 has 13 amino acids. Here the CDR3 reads CASSLGGRETQYF. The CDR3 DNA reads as TGTGCCAGCAGTTTGGGGGGACGGGAGACCCAGTACTTC.

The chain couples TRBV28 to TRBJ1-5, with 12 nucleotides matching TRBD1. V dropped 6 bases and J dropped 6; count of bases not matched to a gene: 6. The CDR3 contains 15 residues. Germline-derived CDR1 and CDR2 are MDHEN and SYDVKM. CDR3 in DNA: TGTGCCAGCAGCGGGGACAGGGGGCGACGTCAGCCCCAGCATTTT. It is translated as CASSGDRGRRQPQHF.

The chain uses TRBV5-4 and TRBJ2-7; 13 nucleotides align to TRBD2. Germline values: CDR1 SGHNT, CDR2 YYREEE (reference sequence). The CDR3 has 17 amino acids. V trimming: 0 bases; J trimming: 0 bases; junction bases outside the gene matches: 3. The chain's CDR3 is CASSLGLAGGLSYEQYF. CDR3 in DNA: TGTGCCAGCAGCTTGGGACTAGCGGGGGGTCTCTCCTACGAGCAGTACTTC.

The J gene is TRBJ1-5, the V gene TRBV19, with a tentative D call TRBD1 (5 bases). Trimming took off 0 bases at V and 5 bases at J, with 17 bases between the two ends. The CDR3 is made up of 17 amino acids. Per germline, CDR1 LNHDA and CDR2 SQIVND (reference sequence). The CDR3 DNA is TGTGCCAGTAGTATAGATGCGAGGCCCCGGGGGGATCAGCCCCAGCATTTT. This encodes CASSIDARPRGDQPQHF.

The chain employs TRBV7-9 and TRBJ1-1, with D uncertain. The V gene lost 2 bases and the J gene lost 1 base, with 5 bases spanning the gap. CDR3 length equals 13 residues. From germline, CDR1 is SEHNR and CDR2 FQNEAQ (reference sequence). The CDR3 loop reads CASSLSGNTEAFF. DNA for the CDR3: TGTGCCAGCAGCTTATCGGGGAACACTGAAGCTTTCTTT.

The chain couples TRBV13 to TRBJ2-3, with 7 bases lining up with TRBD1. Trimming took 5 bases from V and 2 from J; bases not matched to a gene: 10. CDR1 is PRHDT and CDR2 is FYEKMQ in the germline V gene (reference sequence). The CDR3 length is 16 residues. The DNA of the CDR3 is TGTGCCAGCAGCCTTTCCCCCGGGACAGTCACAGATACGCAGTATTTT. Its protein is CASSLSPGTVTDTQYF.

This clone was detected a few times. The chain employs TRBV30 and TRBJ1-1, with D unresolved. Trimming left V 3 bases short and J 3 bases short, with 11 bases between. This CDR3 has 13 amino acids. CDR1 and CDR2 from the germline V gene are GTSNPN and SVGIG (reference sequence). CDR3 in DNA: TGTGCCTGGAGCTGGACGGGAGACACTGAAGCTTTCTTT. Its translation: CAWSWTGDTEAFF.

CDR3 protein: CASSQNPRAGIYF. The CDR3 region has the DNA TGTGCCAGCAGCCAGAATCCCCGAGCAGGAATATATTTT. The gene calls are TRBV7-6 and TRBJ1-3; D ambiguous. Germline CDR1 SGHVS, CDR2 FNYEAQ. The CDR3 has 13 amino acids. V lost 5 bases to trimming and J lost 13 bases, with 18 bases between them.

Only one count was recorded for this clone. The CDR3 bases are TGCAGTGCTAGACAGATCTACGAGCAGTACTTC. Amino acid sequence: CSARQIYEQYF. The chain links TRBV20-1 to TRBJ2-7; D call uncertain. Per the germline V gene, CDR1 is DFQATT and CDR2 is SNEGSKA (reference sequence). This CDR3 region has 11 residues. Trimming took off 2 bases at V and 3 bases at J, with 5 bases between the two ends.

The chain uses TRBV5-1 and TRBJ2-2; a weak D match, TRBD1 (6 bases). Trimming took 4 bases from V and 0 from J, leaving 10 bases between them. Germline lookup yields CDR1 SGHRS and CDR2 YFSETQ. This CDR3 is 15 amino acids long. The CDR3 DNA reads TGCGCCAGCAGCCCCGGGACACCGAACACCGGGGAGCTGTTTTTT. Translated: CASSPGTPNTGELFF.

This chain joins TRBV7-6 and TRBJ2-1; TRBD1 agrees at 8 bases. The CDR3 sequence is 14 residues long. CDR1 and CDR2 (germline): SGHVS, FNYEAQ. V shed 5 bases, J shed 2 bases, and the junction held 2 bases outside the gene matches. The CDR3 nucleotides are TGTGCCAGCAGCCTGACAGGGGCCTACAATGAGCAGTTCTTC. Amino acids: CASSLTGAYNEQFF.

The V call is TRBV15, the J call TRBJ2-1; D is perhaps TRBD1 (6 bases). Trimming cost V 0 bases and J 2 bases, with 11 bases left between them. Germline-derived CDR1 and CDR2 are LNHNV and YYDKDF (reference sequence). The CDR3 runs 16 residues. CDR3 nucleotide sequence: TGTGCCACCAGCAGAGAGTCCCCAGGGGCCTACAATGAGCAGTTCTTC. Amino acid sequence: CATSRESPGAYNEQFF.

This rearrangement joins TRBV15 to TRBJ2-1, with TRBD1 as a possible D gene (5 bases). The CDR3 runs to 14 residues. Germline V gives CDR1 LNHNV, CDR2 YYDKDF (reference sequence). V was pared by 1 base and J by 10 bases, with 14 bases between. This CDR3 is CATSRGGRDNEQFF. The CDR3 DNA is TGTGCCACCAGCAGAGGGGGCAGGGATAACGAGCAGTTCTTC.

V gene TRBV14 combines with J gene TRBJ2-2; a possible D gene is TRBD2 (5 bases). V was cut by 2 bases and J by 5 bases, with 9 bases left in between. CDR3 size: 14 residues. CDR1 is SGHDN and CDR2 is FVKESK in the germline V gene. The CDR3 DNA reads TGTGCCAGCAGCCAATCGGGAACGACCGGGGAGCTGTTTTTT. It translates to CASSQSGTTGELFF.

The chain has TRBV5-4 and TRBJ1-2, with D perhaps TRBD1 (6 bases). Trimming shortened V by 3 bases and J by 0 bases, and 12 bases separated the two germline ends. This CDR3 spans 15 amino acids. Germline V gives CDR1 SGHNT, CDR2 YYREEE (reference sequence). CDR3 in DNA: TGTGCCAGCAGCTCACCGACAGGCCCTAACTATGGCTACACCTTC. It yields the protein CASSSPTGPNYGYTF.

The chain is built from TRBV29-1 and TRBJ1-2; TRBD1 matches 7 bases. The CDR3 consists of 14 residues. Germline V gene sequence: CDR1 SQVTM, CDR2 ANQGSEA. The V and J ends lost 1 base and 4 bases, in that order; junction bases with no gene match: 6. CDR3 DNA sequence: TGCAGCGTTGAAGTAGGGGGCCCATTCTATGGCTACACCTTC. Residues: CSVEVGGPFYGYTF.

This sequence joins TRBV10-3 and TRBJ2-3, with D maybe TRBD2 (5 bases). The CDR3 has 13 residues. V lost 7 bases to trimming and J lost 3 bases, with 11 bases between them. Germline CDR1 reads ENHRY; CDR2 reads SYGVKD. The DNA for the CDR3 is TGTGCCATCAAGGTCCGGGGTACAGATACGCAGTATTTT. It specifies CAIKVRGTDTQYF.

CDR3 in DNA: TGTGCCAGCAGTGAGTACAGGGATGGCTACACCTTC. This codes for CASSEYRDGYTF. V and J are TRBV28 and TRBJ1-2; a weak D match, TRBD1 (6 bases). The V and J ends lost 5 bases and 6 bases respectively, with 10 bases between them. The CDR3 is 12 amino acids. Germline assignment: CDR1 MDHEN and CDR2 SYDVKM.

The DNA for the CDR3 is TGTGCCAGCAGTTACTCGAAGGGAGAGGAGACCCAGTACTTC. Translation gives CASSYSKGEETQYF. This chain links TRBV6-5 with TRBJ2-5, with D perhaps TRBD2 (5 bases). This CDR3 has 14 residues. CDR1 is MNHEY, CDR2 SVGAGI, per germline. The ends were cut back, 0 bases at V and 5 bases at J, with 10 bases in the middle.